Presented here are 21 T cell receptor beta chains from one specimen sequenced in a study of cytomegalovirus exposure and HLA in healthy donors. Measured with immunoSEQ multiplex PCR; TCRdb has only the in-frame clones, and not every one. The sample carries 110,000 or so clones, about 88% recorded once. The sample comprised PBMCs. These receptors came from a man younger than 35 in good health and CMV-seropositive.

The rearrangement uses TRBV5-1 and TRBJ2-7, with 10 bases that match TRBD1. V lost 4 bases and J lost 3; bases outside the gene matches: 7. Germline V gene lookup returns CDR1 SGHRS and CDR2 YFSETQ. This CDR3 region has 15 residues. Written as DNA, the CDR3 is TGCGCCAGCAGCCGAGGGACAGGGGTTTACTACGAGCAGTACTTC. It yields the protein CASSRGTGVYYEQYF.

The V gene is TRBV5-1, the J gene TRBJ1-6, with D tentatively TRBD1 (5 bases). V was clipped by 0 bases and J by 7 bases, with 11 bases between them. The length of the CDR3 is 15 residues. In germline, CDR1 is SGHRS, CDR2 YFSETQ. The CDR3 loop reads CASSLDGAPNSPLHF. Here the CDR3 DNA reads TGCGCCAGCAGCTTGGATGGGGCCCCGAATTCACCCCTCCACTTT.

On this clone: The identical CDR3 is also encoded by other nucleotide sequences in the sample. The chain has TRBV15 and TRBJ2-7; D might be TRBD2 (6 bases). The V gene's germline CDR1 is LNHNV and CDR2 YYDKDF (reference sequence). CDR3 size: 14 residues. Trimming pared 0 bases from V and 1 base from J, leaving 7 bases between. CDR3 region: CATSRDSGSYEQYF. In DNA, the CDR3 is TGTGCCACCAGCAGAGATAGCGGTTCCTACGAGCAGTACTTC. Combining the CDR3 with reference TRBV15 and TRBJ2-7 gives the whole variable domain DAMVIQNPRYQVTQFGKPVTLSCSQTLNHNVMYWYQQKSSQAPKLLFHYYDKDFNNEADTPDNFQSRRPNTSFCFLDIRSPGLGDTAMYLCATSRDSGSYEQYFGPGTRLTVT.

In its sample, this clone was seen a few times. The genes are TRBV4-2 and TRBJ1-1, with D perhaps matching TRBD1 (6 bases). Looked up from germline, CDR1 is LGHNA and CDR2 is YNFKEQ. Trimming left V 0 bases short and J 5 bases short, with 13 bases between. The CDR3 extends over 15 amino acids. The CDR3 DNA is TGTGCCAGCAGCCAAGATTTGGGGGGGACAACTGAAGCTTTCTTT. Translation: CASSQDLGGTTEAFF.

The chain is built from TRBV28 and TRBJ1-4; the match to TRBD1 covers 8 bases. The junction had 6 bases not matched to a gene; V was cut back by 6 bases and J by 6 bases. The CDR3 length is 14 residues. The germline V gene has CDR1 MDHEN and CDR2 SYDVKM. The CDR3 coding sequence is TGTGCCAGCAGGCCAGGGGGCCCAGATGAAAAACTGTTTTTT. It yields the protein CASRPGGPDEKLFF.

This clone was seen a single time. The chain links TRBV27 to TRBJ1-1; 7 bases are shared with TRBD1. The CDR3 has 14 amino acids. Trimming at V came to 6 bases and at J to 6 bases, leaving 10 bases not matched to a gene. Germline V CDR1 and CDR2: MNHEY, SMNVEV (reference sequence). The CDR3 loop reads CASRRVGTEAEAFF. The CDR3 DNA follows: TGTGCCAGCAGACGCGTAGGGACAGAGGCTGAAGCTTTCTTT.

Written as DNA, the CDR3 is TGTGCCAGCAGTATCAGGGCCTCTGGAAACACCATATATTTT. It codes for CASSIRASGNTIYF. The chain employs TRBV25-1 and TRBJ1-3; D might be TRBD1 (5 bases). The CDR3 totals 14 residues. From germline, CDR1 is MGHDK and CDR2 SYGVNS. V was pared by 5 bases and J by 0 bases, with 8 bases between.

This clone was detected only a few times. The rearrangement links TRBV4-2 to TRBJ2-2; TRBD1 matches 12 bases. This CDR3 has 15 amino acids. Looked up from germline, CDR1 is LGHNA and CDR2 is YNFKEQ. After removal of 4 bases from V and 6 bases from J, the junction contained 3 bases not matched to a gene. This CDR3 reads CASSPGTGGAGELFF. The CDR3 DNA reads TGTGCCAGCAGCCCCGGGACAGGGGGCGCCGGGGAGCTGTTTTTT.

The chain uses TRBV6-5 and TRBJ2-1; 9 nucleotides match TRBD2. Germline V lookup: CDR1 MNHEY, CDR2 SVGAGI. The ends lost 5 bases at V and 3 bases at J; junction bases unmatched: 5. The CDR3 has 15 amino acids. CDR3 protein: CASSHSGGNYNEQFF. In nucleotides, the CDR3 is TGTGCCAGCAGTCACAGCGGGGGGAACTACAATGAGCAGTTCTTC.

V is TRBV5-4 and J is TRBJ2-6, with D perhaps TRBD1 (5 bases). The length of the CDR3 is 15 residues. Germline CDR1 SGHNT, CDR2 YYREEE (reference sequence). Trimming took off 4 bases at V and 0 bases at J, with 8 bases between the two ends. The CDR3 bases are TGTGCCAGCAGCCAGGGTTACTCTGGGGCCAACGTCCTGACTTTC. This encodes CASSQGYSGANVLTF.

The rearrangement uses TRBV7-9 and TRBJ1-1; D ambiguous. Trimming took off 1 base at V and 6 bases at J, with 18 bases between the two ends. The CDR3 contains 16 residues. Germline V gives CDR1 SEHNR, CDR2 FQNEAQ (reference sequence). The CDR3 coding sequence is TGTGCCAGCAGCTTAGGAACGCTAGGCCCAGTGGCTGAAGCTTTCTTT. Translation: CASSLGTLGPVAEAFF.

J is TRBJ1-6 and V is TRBV19, with 8 bases identical to TRBD1. Germline CDR1 is LNHDA and CDR2 is SQIVND (reference sequence). This CDR3 has 14 amino acids. After removal of 4 bases from V and 7 bases from J, the junction contained 3 bases not matched to a gene. The CDR3 here is CASSTDRANSPLHF. DNA for the CDR3: TGTGCCAGTAGTACGGACAGGGCAAATTCACCCCTCCACTTT.

The chain employs TRBV30 and TRBJ1-5; the D gene is possibly TRBD1 (5 bases). Per the germline V gene, CDR1 is GTSNPN and CDR2 is SVGIG (reference sequence). The CDR3 contains 13 residues. The V end lost 3 bases, the J end lost 7 bases, and 13 bases lay between the germline ends. CDR3 coding DNA: TGTGCCTGGAGCGGGGGGGGATACCAGCCCCAGCATTTT. Translated, it gives CAWSGGGYQPQHF.

V usage is TRBV4-1 and J usage is TRBJ1-2; D might be TRBD1 (5 bases). Trimming took 0 bases from V and 7 from J, leaving 12 bases between them. Per germline, CDR1 MGHRA and CDR2 YSYEKL. This CDR3 has 14 residues. The CDR3 protein is CASSQEPGLAGYTF. The CDR3 coding sequence is TGCGCCAGCAGCCAAGAGCCAGGGTTGGCTGGCTACACCTTC.

V and J are TRBV4-2 and TRBJ1-2; maybe TRBD1 (6 bases). V was trimmed by 5 bases and J by 3 bases, leaving 13 bases between them. CDR3 length: 14 amino acids. Germline assignment: CDR1 LGHNA and CDR2 YNFKEQ. The CDR3 loop reads CASSKQGIDYGYTF. Here the CDR3 DNA reads TGTGCCAGCAGCAAGCAGGGGATAGACTATGGCTACACCTTC.

This chain links TRBV27 with TRBJ2-2, with D possibly TRBD1 on 5 matching bases. Trimming took off 10 bases at V and 7 bases at J, with 16 bases between the two ends. The CDR3 is 13 amino acids. CDR1 is MNHEY and CDR2 is SMNVEV in the germline V gene (reference sequence). The CDR3 region is CATSLGAVGELFF. In DNA form, the CDR3 reads TGTGCCACCTCCCTAGGGGCGGTCGGGGAGCTGTTTTTT.

J is TRBJ2-7 and V is TRBV6-6; 12 positions match TRBD2. J was trimmed by 3 bases and V by 6 bases; bases with no gene match: 3. This CDR3 is 14 amino acids long. Germline CDR1 reads MNHNY; CDR2 reads SVGAGI (reference sequence). CDR3 sequence reads: CASSQLAGGYEQYF. In DNA, the CDR3 is TGTGCCAGCAGCCAACTAGCGGGGGGCTACGAGCAGTACTTC.

The CDR3 coding sequence is TGTGCCAGTAGTCCAGGGGGCGCCACGTATGGCTACACCTTC. Protein: CASSPGGATYGYTF. The V call is TRBV19, the J call TRBJ1-2; 8 bases fit TRBD1. Germline CDR1 LNHDA, CDR2 SQIVND (reference sequence). There are 14 residues in the CDR3. V lost 5 bases and J lost 5; bases outside the gene matches: 7.

This clone has a handful of counts. The chain couples TRBV4-3 to TRBJ1-1, with D possibly being TRBD1 (5 bases). CDR3 length: 16 residues. CDR1 is LGHNA and CDR2 is YSLEER in the germline V gene. The ends were cut back, 0 bases at V and 6 bases at J, with 17 bases in the middle. CDR3 nucleotides: TGCGCCAGCAGCCAAGATCGGAGGGGAGCCCTGGCTGAAGCTTTCTTT. Its translation is CASSQDRRGALAEAFF.

The table lists this clone with a count of one. The chain links TRBV4-3 to TRBJ2-5; TRBD2 is a possible D gene (6 bases). The CDR3 contains 15 residues. The V gene lost 0 bases and the J gene lost 5 bases, with 13 bases spanning the gap. CDR1 is LGHNA and CDR2 is YSLEER in the germline V gene. The CDR3 region is CASSQDLGGWETQYF. The CDR3 nucleotides read TGCGCCAGCAGCCAAGACTTGGGGGGTTGGGAGACCCAGTACTTC.

The V gene is TRBV18, the J gene TRBJ2-3; 11 bases line up with TRBD1. After removal of 3 bases from V and 1 base from J, the junction contained 3 bases not matched to a gene. CDR1 is KGHSH and CDR2 is LQKENI in the germline V gene. The CDR3 length is 16 residues. The CDR3 DNA reads TGTGCCAGCTCACCTCCGGGACAGGGGGGCACAGATACGCAGTATTTT. As protein: CASSPPGQGGTDTQYF. The full variable domain, in which reference TRBV18 and TRBJ2-3 provide the parts outside the CDR3, is NAGVMQNPRHLVRRRGQEARLRCSPMKGHSHVYWYRQLPEEGLKFMVYLQKENIIDESGMPKERFSAEFPKEGPSILRIQQVVRGDSAAYFCASSPPGQGGTDTQYFGPGTRLTVL.